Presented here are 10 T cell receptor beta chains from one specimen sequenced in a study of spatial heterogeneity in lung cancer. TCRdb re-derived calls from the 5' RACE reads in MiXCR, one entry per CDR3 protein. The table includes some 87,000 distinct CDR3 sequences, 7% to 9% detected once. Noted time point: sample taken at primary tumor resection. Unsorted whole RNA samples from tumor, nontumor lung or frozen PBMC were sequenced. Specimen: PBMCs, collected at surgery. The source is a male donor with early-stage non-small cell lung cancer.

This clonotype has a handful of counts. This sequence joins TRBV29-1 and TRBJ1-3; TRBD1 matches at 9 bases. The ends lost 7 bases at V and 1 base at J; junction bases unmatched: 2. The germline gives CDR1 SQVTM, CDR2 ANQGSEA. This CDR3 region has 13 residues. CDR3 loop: CSAGQGSGNTIYF. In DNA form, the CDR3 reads TGCAGCGCCGGACAGGGGTCTGGAAACACCATATATTTT.

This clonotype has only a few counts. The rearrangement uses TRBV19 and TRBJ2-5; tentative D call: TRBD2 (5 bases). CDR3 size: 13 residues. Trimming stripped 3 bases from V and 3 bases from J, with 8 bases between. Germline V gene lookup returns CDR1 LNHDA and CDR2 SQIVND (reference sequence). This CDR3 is CASSMGSEETQYF. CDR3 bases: TGTGCCAGTAGTATGGGGAGTGAAGAGACCCAGTACTTC.

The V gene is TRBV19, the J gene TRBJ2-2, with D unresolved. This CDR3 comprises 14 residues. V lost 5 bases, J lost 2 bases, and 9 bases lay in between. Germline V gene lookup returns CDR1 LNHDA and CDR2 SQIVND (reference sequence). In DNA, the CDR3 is TGTGCCAGTAGTTTCCCAACTAACACCGGGGAGCTGTTTTTT. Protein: CASSFPTNTGELFF.

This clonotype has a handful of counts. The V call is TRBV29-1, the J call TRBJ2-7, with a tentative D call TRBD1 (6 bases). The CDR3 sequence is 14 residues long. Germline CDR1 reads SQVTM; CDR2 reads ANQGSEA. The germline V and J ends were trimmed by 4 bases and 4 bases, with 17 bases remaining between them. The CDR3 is CSVVWDTRGYEQYF. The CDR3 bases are TGCAGCGTTGTTTGGGACACCCGAGGTTACGAGCAGTACTTC.

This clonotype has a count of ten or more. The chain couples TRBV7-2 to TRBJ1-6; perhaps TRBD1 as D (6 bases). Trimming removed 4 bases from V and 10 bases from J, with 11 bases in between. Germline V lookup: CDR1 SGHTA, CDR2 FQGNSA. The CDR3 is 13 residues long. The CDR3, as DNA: TGTGCCAGCAGCTCGTTACAGGGCTCACCCCTCCACTTT. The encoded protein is CASSSLQGSPLHF.

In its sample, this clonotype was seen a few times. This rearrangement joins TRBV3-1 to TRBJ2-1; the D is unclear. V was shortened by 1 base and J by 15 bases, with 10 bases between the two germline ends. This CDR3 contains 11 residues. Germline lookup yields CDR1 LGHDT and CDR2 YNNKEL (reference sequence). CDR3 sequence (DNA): TGTGCCAGCAGCCAAGGATCCGTCGGGTTCTTC. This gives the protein CASSQGSVGFF.

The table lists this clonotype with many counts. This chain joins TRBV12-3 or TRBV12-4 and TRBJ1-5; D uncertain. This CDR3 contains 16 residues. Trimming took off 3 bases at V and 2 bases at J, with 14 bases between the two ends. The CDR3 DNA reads TGTGCCAGCAGTTTCGGGATCTGGGGTGGCAATCAGCCCCAGCATTTT. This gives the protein CASSFGIWGGNQPQHF.

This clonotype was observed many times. The CDR3 protein is CASSIDGDIYNEQFF. In DNA form, the CDR3 reads TGTGCCAGCAGCATAGACGGAGACATTTACAATGAGCAGTTCTTC. The chain couples TRBV9 to TRBJ2-1; unclear D gene. The CDR3 contains 15 residues. Germline V gives CDR1 SGDLS, CDR2 YYNGEE. With 4 bases removed from V and 4 bases from J, the gap between germline ends came to 15 bases.

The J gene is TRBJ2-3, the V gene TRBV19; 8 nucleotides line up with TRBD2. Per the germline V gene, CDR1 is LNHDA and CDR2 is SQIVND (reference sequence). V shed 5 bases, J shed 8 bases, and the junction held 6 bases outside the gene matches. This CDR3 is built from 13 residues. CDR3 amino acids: CASSPGTRGTQYF. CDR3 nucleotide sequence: TGTGCCAGTAGTCCGGGGACTAGAGGTACGCAGTATTTT.

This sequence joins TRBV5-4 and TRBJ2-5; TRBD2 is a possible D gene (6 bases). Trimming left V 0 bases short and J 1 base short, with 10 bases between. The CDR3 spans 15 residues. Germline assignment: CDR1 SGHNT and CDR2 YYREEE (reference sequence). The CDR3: CASSLEGGFQETQYF. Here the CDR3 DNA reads TGTGCCAGCAGCTTGGAGGGAGGCTTCCAAGAGACCCAGTACTTC.